This T cell receptor (beta chain) was observed in a study of siplizumab effects on memory and regulatory T cells. This clone showed up just once. Sequencing used immunoSEQ multiplex PCR; TCRdb keeps in-frame clones, though not all of them. The data contain about 60,000 clones, around four fifths of them singletons. This CDR3 contains 16 residues. With 8 bases removed from V and 7 bases from J, the gap between germline ends came to 27 bases. Germline values: CDR1 ENHRY, CDR2 SYGVKD. The rearrangement joins TRBV10-3 to TRBJ2-7; D remains unclear. Source material: memory CD4+ T cells sorted from blood. The origin of this receptor is a human donor in good health. For the CDR3, the DNA is TGTGCCATCGGCGATCAGACGACGGCCGTGGAAGGTGAGCAGTACTTC. Translating gives CAIGDQTTAVEGEQYF.